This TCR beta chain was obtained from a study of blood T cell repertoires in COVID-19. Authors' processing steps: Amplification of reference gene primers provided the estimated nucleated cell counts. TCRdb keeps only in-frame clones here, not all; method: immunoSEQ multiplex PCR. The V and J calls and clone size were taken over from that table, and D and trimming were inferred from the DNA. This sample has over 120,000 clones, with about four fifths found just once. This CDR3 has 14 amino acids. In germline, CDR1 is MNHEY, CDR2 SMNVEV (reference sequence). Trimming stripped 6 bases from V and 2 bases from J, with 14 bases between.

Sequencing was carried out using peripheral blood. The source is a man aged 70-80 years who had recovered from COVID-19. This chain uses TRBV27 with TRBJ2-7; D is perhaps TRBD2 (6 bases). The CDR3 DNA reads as TGTGCCAGCAGCTGGCGGGATAAAACCTACGAGCAGTACTTC. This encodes CASSWRDKTYEQYF.